This record looks at one T cell receptor (beta chain) sequence and its context. This clonotype was recorded a few times. Its antigen is not yet known. Base qualities are not recorded, but no much larger clone differs from it by a single base. This sample is part of a study of Graves' ophthalmopathy and Graves' hyperthyroidism (dated by TCRdb to 2016 to 2019). Regarding the complete study: Peripheral blood was collected at initial diagnosis, before any treatment. The study used TCR beta repertoire signatures to distinguish Graves' ophthalmopathy from Graves' hyperthyroidism and to predict progression to ophthalmopathy. To explore V-J signatures distinguishing ophthalmopathy from hyperthyroidism, a discovery set of some 100 patients (roughly 45 ophthalmopathy, over 55 stable hyperthyroidism) was enrolled. T-cell repertoires of thyroid tissue and blood were compared in over five hyperthyroidism patients. The 100 discovery patients were randomly split 7:3 into training and test sets. An independent validation cohort comprised 18 hyperthyroidism patients and some 16 patients who later progressed from hyperthyroidism to ophthalmopathy. Once sampling was done, hyperthyroidism patients were given methimazole at a starting dose of 30 mg daily, while ophthalmopathy patients were given high-dose intravenous methylprednisolone. In total, 135 blood samples were TCR-sequenced: 40 to 45 ophthalmopathy, approximately 80 hyperthyroidism and approximately 17 hyperthyroidism-to-ophthalmopathy patients. The research as a whole found: In validation, the model predicted ophthalmopathy progression with about 71% sensitivity and approximately 75% specificity; 12 predicted patients were CT-confirmed with GO in a median of approximately six months. Most of the expanded thyroid clonotypes with a frequency above 0.001 were also detected in blood, and it was suggested that the thyroid immune response may be reflected by blood repertoires. The 13-signature model separated ophthalmopathy from stable hyperthyroidism with around 90% sensitivity and 81% to 82% specificity in cross-validation, and 80%/75% in the test set. Sample size was not predetermined statistically, and investigators were not blinded to group allocation.

Stable hyperthyroidism was defined as no progression to ophthalmopathy within 18 months of follow-up. Hyperthyroidism patients were newly diagnosed, were aged 18 to 65 years, and had a disease duration under 2 months. Patients were excluded if they had other autoimmune diseases, uncontrolled infections, pregnancy or lactation. Clinical symptoms, serum thyroxine, TRAb, thyroid ultrasound and orbital computed tomography formed the basis of the diagnosis. PBMCs were isolated from about 9.2 ml of fresh peripheral blood by Ficoll-Paque density gradient centrifugation. Total RNA was extracted using Trizol reagent, and RNA quality was checked on an Agilent 2100 Bioanalyzer. For repertoire sequencing, TCR beta CDR3 regions were amplified from RNA transcripts. HTBI primers and the Qiagen OneStep RT-PCR kit were used in a first-round RT-PCR, which was followed by a second-round multiplex PCR, size selection and purification. Libraries were sequenced paired-end with 100 bp reads on an Illumina HiSeq2000. As for the original processing: SOAPnuke was used for read processing, and reads with adapters, uncalled bases, a mean Phred below 15, or no exact constant-primer or identifier match were discarded. High-quality paired reads were merged with COPE v1.2.5. Each unique nucleotide sequence was defined as a clonotype, and clonotypes were aligned to IMGT TRB V, D and J references with MiTCR v1.1. The analysis was limited to V-J combinations with a frequency above 0.0001, which together covered 99% to 99.2% of the repertoires. For each V-J combination, a TCR clonal expansion and chaos score was defined as the ratio of F50 clonal expansion to chaos observed in the TCRdist matrix. Welch's t-statistics and random forest were used to reduce features to approximately 13 V-J combinations, which were fed into a naive Bayes classifier. The similarity between thyroid and blood repertoires was quantified using the Morisita-Horn index. TCRdb handled the public reads itself, with Q25 trimming in fastp and clone calling in MiXCR, and kept productive beta chains. When rows share a CDR3 protein, they turn into one entry using the most common DNA and genes. TCRdb's processing, not the authors' own work, is the source of the V and J calls. The sample table contains some 380,000 distinct CDR3 sequences; only one count was recorded for approximately 15% of them. Clones ranked in the top ten supply roughly 7% of the sample.

CDR1 is given as SGHAT and CDR2 as FQNNGV, both from the germline V gene. Compared with germline, V lacks 0 bases and J lacks 5 bases; bases without a gene match: 5. The CDR3 goes from the cysteine to the phenylalanine over 15 residues. This entry keeps only the CDR3 DNA: 45 bases, framed from base 1. The rearrangement joined TRBV11-2 to TRBJ2-7, and TRBD2 matches 9 of the central bases. The sample taken for sequencing was peripheral blood. The TCR originated in a woman between 18 and 30 years old with stable Graves' hyperthyroidism. Donor details come from another sample of the same person, matched by shared clones. The DNA reads TGTGCCAGCAGCTTAGAAGGCGGGGGGGCCCACGAGCAGTACTTC. Its translation is CASSLEGGGAHEQYF.